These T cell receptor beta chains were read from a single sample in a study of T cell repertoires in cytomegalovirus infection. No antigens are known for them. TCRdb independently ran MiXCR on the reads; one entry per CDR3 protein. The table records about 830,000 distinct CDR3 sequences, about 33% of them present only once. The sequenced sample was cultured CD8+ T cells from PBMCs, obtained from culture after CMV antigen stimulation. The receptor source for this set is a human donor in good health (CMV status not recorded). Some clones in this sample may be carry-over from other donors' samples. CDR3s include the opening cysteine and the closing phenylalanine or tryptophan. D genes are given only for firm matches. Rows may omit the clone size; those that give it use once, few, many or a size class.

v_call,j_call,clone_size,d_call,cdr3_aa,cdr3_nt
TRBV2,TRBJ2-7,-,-,CASSESLGTEAYEQYF,TGTGCCAGCAGTGAATCTTTGGGGACGGAGGCCTACGAGCAGTACTTC
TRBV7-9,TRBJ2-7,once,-,CASSLAMGPSSYEQYF,TGTGCCAGCAGCTTAGCGATGGGCCCAAGCTCCTACGAGCAGTACTTC
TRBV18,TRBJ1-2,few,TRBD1,CASSRDREDGYTF,TGTGCCAGCTCAAGGGACAGGGAGGATGGCTACACCTTC
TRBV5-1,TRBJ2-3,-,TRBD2,CASSSAHLMRGGDEDTQYF,TGCGCCAGCAGCTCCGCACACCTAATGCGGGGGGGCGACGAAGATACGCAGTATTTT
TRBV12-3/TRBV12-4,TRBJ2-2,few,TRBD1,CASSLDRGPVNTGELFF,TGTGCCAGCAGTTTAGACAGGGGCCCAGTGAACACCGGGGAGCTGTTTTTT
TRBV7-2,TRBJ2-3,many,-,CASSLGERSTDTQYF,TGTGCCAGCAGCTTGGGGGAACGGAGCACAGATACGCAGTATTTT
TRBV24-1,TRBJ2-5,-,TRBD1,CATSETGTRETQYF,TGTGCCACCAGTGAGACAGGGACCCGAGAGACCCAGTACTTC
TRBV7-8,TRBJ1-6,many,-,CASSPTRSNSPLHF,TGTGCCAGCAGCCCAACACGGTCAAATTCACCCCTCCACTTT
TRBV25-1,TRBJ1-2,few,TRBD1,CASTLGQGTGYTF,TGTGCCAGCACCCTGGGACAGGGGACTGGCTACACCTTC
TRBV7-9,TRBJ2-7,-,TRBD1,CASSLQGADEQYF,TGTGCCAGCAGCTTACAGGGGGCCGACGAGCAGTACTTC
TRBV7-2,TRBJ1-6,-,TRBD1,CASATGTDNSPLHF,TGTGCCAGTGCTACCGGGACAGACAATTCACCCCTCCACTTT
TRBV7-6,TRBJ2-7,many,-,CASSLVGYEQYF,TGTGCCAGCAGCTTAGTAGGATACGAGCAGTACTTC
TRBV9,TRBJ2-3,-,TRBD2,CASSVEAGGITDTQYF,TGTGCCAGCAGCGTAGAAGCGGGGGGAATCACAGATACGCAGTATTTT
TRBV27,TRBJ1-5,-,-,CASSLVRDNQPQHF,TGTGCCAGCAGTTTAGTAAGGGACAATCAGCCCCAGCATTTT
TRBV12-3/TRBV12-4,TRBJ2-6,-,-,CASSLTGRLGSGANVLTF,TGTGCCAGCAGTTTGACAGGTCGGCTCGGCTCTGGGGCCAACGTCCTGACTTTC
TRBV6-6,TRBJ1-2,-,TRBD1,CASREDREFYGYTF,TGTGCCAGCAGGGAGGACAGGGAGTTCTATGGCTACACCTTC
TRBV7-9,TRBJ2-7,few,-,CASSSDKGRRNEQYF,TGTGCCAGCAGCTCCGACAAGGGACGGCGGAACGAGCAGTACTTC
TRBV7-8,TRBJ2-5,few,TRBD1,CASSFFWTSPWTGEQETQYF,TGTGCCAGCAGCTTTTTCTGGACCTCCCCTTGGACAGGAGAACAAGAGACCCAGTACTTC
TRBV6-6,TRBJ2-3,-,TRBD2,CASSYAGGLTDTQYF,TGTGCCAGCAGTTACGCGGGGGGGCTCACAGATACGCAGTATTTT
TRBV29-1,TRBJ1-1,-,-,CSDRGNTEAFF,TGCAGCGACCGAGGTAACACTGAAGCTTTCTTT
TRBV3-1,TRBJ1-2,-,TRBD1,CASSPGQVQGYTF,TGTGCCAGCAGCCCTGGACAGGTTCAGGGCTACACCTTC
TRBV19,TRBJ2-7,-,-,CASSIKWQGPYEQYF,TGTGCCAGTAGTATAAAGTGGCAGGGGCCCTACGAGCAGTACTTC
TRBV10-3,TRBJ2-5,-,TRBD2,CAGSGGASRETQYF,TGTGCCGGCTCCGGGGGGGCAAGTCGAGAGACCCAGTACTTC
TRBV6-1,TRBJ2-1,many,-,CASSRRSGSNEQFF,TGTGCCAGCAGCCGAAGATCGGGGAGCAATGAGCAGTTCTTC
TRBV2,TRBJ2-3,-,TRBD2,CASSGEGADTQYF,TGTGCCAGCAGTGGGGAGGGCGCAGATACGCAGTATTTT
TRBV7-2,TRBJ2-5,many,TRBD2,CASSSAAGMETQYF,TGTGCCAGCAGTTCCGCAGCGGGGATGGAGACCCAGTACTTC
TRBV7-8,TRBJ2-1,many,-,CASSLRRGYNEQFF,TGTGCCAGCAGCCTCCGGAGGGGGTACAATGAGCAGTTCTTC
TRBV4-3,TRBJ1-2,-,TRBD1,CASSHEDRGYGYTF,TGCGCCAGCAGCCACGAGGACAGGGGCTATGGCTACACCTTC
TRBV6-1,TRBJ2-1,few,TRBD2,CASSFTGSGVYEQFF,TGTGCCAGCAGTTTTACGGGGAGCGGGGTCTATGAGCAGTTCTTC
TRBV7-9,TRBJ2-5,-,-,CASAGPGWKETQYF,TGTGCCAGCGCCGGCCCAGGGTGGAAAGAGACCCAGTACTTC
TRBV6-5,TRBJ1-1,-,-,CASTLNGGSEAFF,TGTGCCAGCACCCTCAATGGGGGGTCTGAAGCTTTCTTT
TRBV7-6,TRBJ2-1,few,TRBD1,CASSDGQGNEQFF,TGTGCCAGCAGCGATGGACAGGGCAATGAGCAGTTCTTC
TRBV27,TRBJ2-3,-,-,CASSLWSPAIADTQYF,TGTGCCAGCAGTTTATGGAGTCCAGCGATAGCAGATACGCAGTATTTT
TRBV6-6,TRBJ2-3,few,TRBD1,CAADREEGTDTQYF,TGTGCCGCCGACAGGGAAGAAGGCACAGATACGCAGTATTTT
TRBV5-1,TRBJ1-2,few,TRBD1,CASSVDRDYGYTF,TGCGCCAGCAGCGTAGACAGGGACTATGGCTACACCTTC
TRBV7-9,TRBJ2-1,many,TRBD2,CASSLQAGGPYNEQFF,TGTGCCAGCAGCCTACAGGCGGGGGGGCCGTACAATGAGCAGTTCTTC
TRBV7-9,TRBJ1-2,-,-,CASSLDPSLANYGYTF,TGTGCCAGCAGCCTGGACCCCAGCCTCGCTAACTATGGCTACACCTTC
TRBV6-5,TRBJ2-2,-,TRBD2,CASSPYRGGTGELFF,TGTGCCAGCAGCCCCTATCGGGGAGGGACCGGGGAGCTGTTTTTT
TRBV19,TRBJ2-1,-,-,CASSGGLAVDKQFF,TGTGCCAGTAGTGGGGGGCTAGCGGTCGATAAGCAGTTCTTC
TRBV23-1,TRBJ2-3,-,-,CASSPEQNLTDTQYF,TGCGCCAGCAGTCCCGAGCAGAACCTCACAGATACGCAGTATTTT
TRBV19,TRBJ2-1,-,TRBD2,CASTPWGGGGNDNEQFF,TGTGCCAGTACCCCCTGGGGGGGGGGAGGTAACGACAATGAGCAGTTCTTC
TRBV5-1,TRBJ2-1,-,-,CASSVLGGAAPVNEQFF,TGCGCCAGCAGCGTTCTGGGGGGGGCTGCGCCCGTCAATGAGCAGTTCTTC
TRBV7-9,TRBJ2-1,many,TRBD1,CASSLLGQGGSDEQFF,TGTGCCAGCAGCTTATTGGGACAGGGAGGGTCCGATGAGCAGTTCTTC
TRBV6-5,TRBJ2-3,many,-,CASSYSLAGLGTDTQYF,TGTGCCAGCAGTTACTCGTTGGCGGGCCTGGGCACAGATACGCAGTATTTT
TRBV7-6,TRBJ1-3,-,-,CASSPPFGPAGNTIYF,TGTGCCAGCAGTCCCCCATTTGGGCCGGCTGGAAACACCATATATTTT
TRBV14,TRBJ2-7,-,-,CASSQGWRSAYEQYF,TGTGCCAGCAGCCAAGGATGGCGATCGGCCTACGAGCAGTACTTC
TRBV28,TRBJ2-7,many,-,CASRDGGAYEQYF,TGTGCCAGTCGGGACGGTGGGGCCTACGAGCAGTACTTC
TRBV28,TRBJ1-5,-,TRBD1,CASSFPRTGGEDQPQHF,TGTGCCAGCAGTTTCCCCCGCACAGGGGGAGAAGATCAGCCCCAGCATTTT
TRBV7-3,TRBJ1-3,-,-,CASSFLGGSGNTIYF,TGTGCCAGCAGCTTCTTGGGGGGCTCTGGAAACACCATATATTTT
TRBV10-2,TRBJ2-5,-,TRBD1,CASGGTGGEETRYF,TGCGCCAGCGGAGGGACAGGGGGCGAAGAGACCCGGTACTTC
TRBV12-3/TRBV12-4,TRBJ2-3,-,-,CASSPTGPTDTQYF,TGTGCCAGCAGTCCCACGGGGCCCACAGATACGCAGTATTTT
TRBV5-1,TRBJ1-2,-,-,CASSAALYGYTF,TGCGCCAGCAGCGCAGCCCTCTATGGCTACACCTTC
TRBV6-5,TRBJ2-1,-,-,CASSYGNWNEQFF,TGTGCCAGCAGTTACGGGAACTGGAATGAGCAGTTCTTC
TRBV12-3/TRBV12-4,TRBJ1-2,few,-,CASTETGAYGYTF,TGTGCCAGCACCGAGACAGGAGCCTATGGCTACACCTTC
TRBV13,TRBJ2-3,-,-,CASSEGRDTQYF,TGTGCCAGCAGCGAGGGAAGGGATACGCAGTATTTT
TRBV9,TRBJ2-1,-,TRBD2,CASSGGGGGAYNEQFF,TGTGCCAGCAGCGGAGGTGGCGGGGGAGCGTACAATGAGCAGTTCTTC